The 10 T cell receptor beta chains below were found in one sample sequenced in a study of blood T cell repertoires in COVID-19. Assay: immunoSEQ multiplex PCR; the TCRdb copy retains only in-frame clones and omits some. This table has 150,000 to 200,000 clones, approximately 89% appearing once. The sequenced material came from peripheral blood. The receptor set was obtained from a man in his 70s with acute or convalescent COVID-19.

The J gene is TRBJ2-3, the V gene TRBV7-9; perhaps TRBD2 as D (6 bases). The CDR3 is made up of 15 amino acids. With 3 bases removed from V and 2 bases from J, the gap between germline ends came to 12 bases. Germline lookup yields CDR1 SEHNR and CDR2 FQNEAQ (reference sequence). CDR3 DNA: TGTGCCAGCAGCTTGGCGCTAGCGTACACAGATACGCAGTATTTT. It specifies CASSLALAYTDTQYF.

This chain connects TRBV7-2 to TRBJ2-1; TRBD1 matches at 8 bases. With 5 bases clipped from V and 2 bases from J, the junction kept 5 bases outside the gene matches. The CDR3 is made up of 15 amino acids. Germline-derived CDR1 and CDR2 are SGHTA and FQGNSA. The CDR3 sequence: CASSIPRGPYNEQFF. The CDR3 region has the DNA TGTGCCAGCAGCATCCCCAGGGGGCCCTACAATGAGCAGTTCTTC.

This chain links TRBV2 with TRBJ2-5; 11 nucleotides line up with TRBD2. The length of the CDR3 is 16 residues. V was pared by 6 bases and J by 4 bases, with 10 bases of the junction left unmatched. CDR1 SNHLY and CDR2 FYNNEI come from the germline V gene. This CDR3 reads CASSAGTSGKGETQYF. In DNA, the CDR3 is TGTGCCAGCAGCGCCGGGACTAGCGGAAAGGGAGAGACCCAGTACTTC.

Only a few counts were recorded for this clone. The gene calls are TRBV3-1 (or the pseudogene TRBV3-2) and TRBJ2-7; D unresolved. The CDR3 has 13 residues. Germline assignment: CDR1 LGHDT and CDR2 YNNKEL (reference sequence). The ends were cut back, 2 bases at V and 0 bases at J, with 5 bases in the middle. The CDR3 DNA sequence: TGTGCCAGCAGCCAACTTAACTCCTACGAGCAGTACTTC. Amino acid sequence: CASSQLNSYEQYF.

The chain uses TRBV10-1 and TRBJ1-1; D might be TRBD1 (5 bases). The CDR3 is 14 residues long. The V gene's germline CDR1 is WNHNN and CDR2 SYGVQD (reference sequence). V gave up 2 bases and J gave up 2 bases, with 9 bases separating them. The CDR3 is CASSETQANTEAFF. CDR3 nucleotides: TGCGCCAGCAGTGAGACACAGGCCAACACTGAAGCTTTCTTT.

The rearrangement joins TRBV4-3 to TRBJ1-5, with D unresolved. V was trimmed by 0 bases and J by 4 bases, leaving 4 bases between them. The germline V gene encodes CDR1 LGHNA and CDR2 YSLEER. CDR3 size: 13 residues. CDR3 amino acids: CASSQDANQPQHF. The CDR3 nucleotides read TGCGCCAGCAGCCAAGATGCGAATCAGCCCCAGCATTTT.

CDR3 DNA sequence: TGTGCCAGCAGTTTGACAGGGGGCTATGGCTACACCTTC. Encoded protein: CASSLTGGYGYTF. This chain uses TRBV7-9 with TRBJ1-2; TRBD1 agrees at 9 bases. V was clipped by 6 bases and J by 4 bases; unmatched bases: 3. This CDR3 has 13 residues. CDR1 and CDR2 (germline): SEHNR, FQNEAQ (reference sequence).

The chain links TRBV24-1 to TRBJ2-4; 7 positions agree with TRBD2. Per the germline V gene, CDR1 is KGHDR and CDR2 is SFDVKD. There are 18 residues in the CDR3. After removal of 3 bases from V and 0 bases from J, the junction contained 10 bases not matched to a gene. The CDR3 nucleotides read TGTGCCACCAGTGATGGGACGGGGACTAAACTAGCCAAAAACATTCAGTACTTC. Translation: CATSDGTGTKLAKNIQYF.

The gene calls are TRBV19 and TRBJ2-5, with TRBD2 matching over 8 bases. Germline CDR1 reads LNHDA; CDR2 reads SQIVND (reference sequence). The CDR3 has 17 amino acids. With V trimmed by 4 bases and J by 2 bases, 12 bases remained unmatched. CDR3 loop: CASSTHPGAGGQETQYF. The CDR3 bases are TGTGCCAGTAGTACCCACCCCGGGGCGGGGGGTCAAGAGACCCAGTACTTC. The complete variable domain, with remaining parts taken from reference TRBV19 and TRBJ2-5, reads DGGITQSPKYLFRKEGQNVTLSCEQNLNHDAMYWYRQDPGQGLRLIYYSQIVNDFQKGDIAEGYSVSREKKESFPLTVTSAQKNPTAFYLCASSTHPGAGGQETQYFGPGTRLLVL.

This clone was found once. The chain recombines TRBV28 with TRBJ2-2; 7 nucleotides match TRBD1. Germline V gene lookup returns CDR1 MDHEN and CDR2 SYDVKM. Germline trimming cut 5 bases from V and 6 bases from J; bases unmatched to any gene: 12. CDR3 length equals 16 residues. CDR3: CASSLGDSLSSGELFF. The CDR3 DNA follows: TGTGCCAGCAGTCTGGGGGACAGTCTAAGTTCCGGGGAGCTGTTTTTT.